Presented here are 10 T cell receptor beta chains from one specimen sequenced in a study of early T cells in non-severe SARS-CoV-2 infection. TCRdb redid the calling of the 5' RACE reads with MiXCR, one entry per CDR3 protein. The repertoire holds around 60,000 distinct CDR3 sequences, with roughly 18% as singletons. The input for sequencing was whole blood, taken at baseline. Receptor source: an adult who was a healthcare worker with PCR-confirmed SARS-CoV-2 infection or an uninfected control (not recorded which).

This clonotype occurred a few times. Sequence at one end of the junction differs from germline and may be a read error. DNA of the CDR3: TGCAGCGTTGAAGGAGGTGAACTAGCGGGACGAGTGAAGATCTTC. This gives the protein CSVEGGELAGRVKIF. The rearrangement joins TRBV29-1 to TRBJ2-1, with TRBD2 matching over 10 bases. Germline lookup yields CDR1 SQVTM and CDR2 ANQGSEA. The CDR3 contains 15 residues.

The V call is TRBV11-1, the J call TRBJ1-1; unclear D gene. CDR3 size: 11 residues. Trimming removed 1 base from V and 7 bases from J, with 4 bases in between. CDR1 is SGHAT and CDR2 is FQDESV in the germline V gene (reference sequence). The CDR3 sequence: CASSLVREAFF. CDR3 bases: TGTGCCAGCAGCTTAGTCCGTGAAGCTTTCTTT.

The chain is built from TRBV27 and TRBJ2-1; D unresolved. The germline V and J ends were trimmed by 2 bases and 8 bases, with 16 bases remaining between them. CDR1 MNHEY and CDR2 SMNVEV come from the germline V gene (reference sequence). This CDR3 has 15 amino acids. CDR3 in DNA: TGTGCCAGCAGTTTAAGCCTCTTCCTGTCGGATGAGCAGTTCTTC. Residues: CASSLSLFLSDEQFF.

This chain uses TRBV12-5 with TRBJ1-1, with D possibly TRBD1 on 6 matching bases. Trimming shortened V by 6 bases and J by 11 bases, and 22 bases separated the two germline ends. Germline V CDR1 and CDR2: LGHNT, FRNRAP. The CDR3 has 14 residues. DNA for the CDR3: TGTGCTAGTGGATCGGGGGCGCAAGGGTCGTCGGCTTTCTTT. Its protein is CASGSGAQGSSAFF.

This clonotype was recorded a few times. This sequence joins TRBV11-2 and TRBJ2-1, with TRBD2 matching over 11 bases. There are 19 residues in the CDR3. The J segment lost 6 bases and the V segment lost 1 base, leaving 14 bases of the junction unmatched. The germline V gene has CDR1 SGHAT and CDR2 FQNNGV. The chain's CDR3 is CASSLVAPTLAGEINEQFF. The CDR3 region has the DNA TGTGCCAGCAGCTTAGTTGCCCCCACACTAGCGGGGGAAATCAATGAGCAGTTCTTC.

This chain links TRBV5-5 with TRBJ1-6; 7 nucleotides align to TRBD1. Germline lookup yields CDR1 SGHKS and CDR2 YYEKEE (reference sequence). V gave up 4 bases and J gave up 3 bases; unmatched junction bases: 4. The length of the CDR3 is 15 residues. CDR3 DNA: TGTGCCAGCAGCGCCTGGGACAGCTATAATTCACCCCTCCACTTT. Translating gives CASSAWDSYNSPLHF. The variable domain in full, completed from reference TRBV5-5 and TRBJ1-6, reads DAGVTQSPTHLIKTRGQQVTLRCSPISGHKSVSWYQQVLGQGPQFIFQYYEKEERGRGNFPDRFSARQFPNYSSELNVNALLLGDSALYLCASSAWDSYNSPLHFGNGTRLTVT.

This clonotype was seen only a few times. The chain is built from TRBV6-1 and TRBJ1-5, with 7 bases identical to TRBD1. Trimming took 2 bases from V and 0 from J; bases not matched to a gene: 4. The CDR3 is 16 amino acids. The germline V gene has CDR1 MNHNS and CDR2 SASEGT. The CDR3 DNA sequence: TGTGCCAGCAGTGAAAAGGGGGCGCTTAGCAATCAGCCCCAGCATTTT. Its translation is CASSEKGALSNQPQHF.

This clonotype was counted many times. The chain couples TRBV10-1 to TRBJ1-1; D is unresolved. V was pared by 0 bases and J by 7 bases, with 18 bases between. Germline CDR1 and CDR2: WNHNN and SYGVQD (reference sequence). This CDR3 comprises 16 residues. In DNA, the CDR3 is TGCGCCAGCAGTGAGTCGACCGTTACGGTTTCAGATGAAGCTTTCTTT. The encoded protein is CASSESTVTVSDEAFF.

This chain uses TRBV12-3 or TRBV12-4 with TRBJ2-1, with 7 bases matching TRBD1. V was pared by 6 bases and J by 4 bases, with 3 bases of the junction left unmatched. The CDR3 sequence is 13 residues long. The CDR3 region is CASSQQGYNEQFF. In DNA, the CDR3 is TGTGCCAGCAGCCAACAGGGGTACAATGAGCAGTTCTTC.

The chain employs TRBV5-6 and TRBJ1-1; perhaps TRBD1 as D (5 bases). This CDR3 comprises 13 residues. Germline V gene lookup returns CDR1 SGHDT and CDR2 YYEEEE. V lost 1 base, J lost 7 bases, and 11 bases lay in between. The CDR3 loop reads CASSLWTTYEAFF. DNA of the CDR3: TGTGCCAGCAGCTTGTGGACAACATATGAAGCTTTCTTT.